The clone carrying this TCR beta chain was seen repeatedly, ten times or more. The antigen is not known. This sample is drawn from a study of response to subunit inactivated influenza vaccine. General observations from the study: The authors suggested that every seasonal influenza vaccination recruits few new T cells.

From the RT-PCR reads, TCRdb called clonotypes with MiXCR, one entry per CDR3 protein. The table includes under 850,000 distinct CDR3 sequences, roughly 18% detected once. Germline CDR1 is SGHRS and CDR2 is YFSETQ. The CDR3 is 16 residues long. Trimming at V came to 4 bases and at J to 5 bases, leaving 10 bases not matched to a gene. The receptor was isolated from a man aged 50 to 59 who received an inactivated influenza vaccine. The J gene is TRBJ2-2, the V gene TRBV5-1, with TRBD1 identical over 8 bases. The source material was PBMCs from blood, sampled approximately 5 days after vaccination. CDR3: CASSPRTGSETGELFF. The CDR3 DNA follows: TGCGCCAGCAGCCCCCGGACAGGGTCGGAAACCGGGGAGCTGTTTTTT.